Listed here are 4 T cell receptor beta chains from one sample, sequenced in a study of monozygotic twins with inflammatory bowel disease. TCRdb re-called the 5' RACE reads; every CDR3 protein appears as one record, without DNA. The table gives approximately 420,000 distinct CDR3 sequences; the top ten clones make up 2.4% of it. Sequenced sample: blood. The origin of the receptors is a human donor with ulcerative colitis or Crohn's disease, or a healthy co-twin of an affected twin (not recorded which).

The chain joins TRBV5-1 to TRBJ2-7; TCRdb names TRBD1, which stays unverified in the absence of DNA. The germline V gene has CDR1 SGHRS and CDR2 YFSETQ. The CDR3 spans 16 residues. This CDR3 reads CASSLVAGTGSHEQYF.

The V call is TRBV5-1, the J call TRBJ2-3; TCRdb's D call, TRBD1, is unchecked because there is no DNA. The CDR3 covers 16 residues. Per the germline V gene, CDR1 is SGHRS and CDR2 is YFSETQ. CDR3 sequence reads: CASSMGLRQGADTQYF.

The chain links TRBV5-6 to TRBJ2-3. From germline, CDR1 is SGHDT and CDR2 YYEEEE. This CDR3 spans 14 amino acids. The CDR3 reads CASSLLRSTDTQYF.

The V gene is TRBV7-9, the J gene TRBJ1-1; checking the TCRdb D call of TRBD1 is not possible without DNA. The CDR3 totals 17 residues. Per the germline V gene, CDR1 is SEHNR and CDR2 is FQNEAQ (reference sequence). The CDR3 region is CASSRGQGDYSYTEAFF.